Listed below are T cell receptor beta chains from one sample, sequenced in a study of siplizumab effects on memory and regulatory T cells. TCRdb's table, derived via immunoSEQ multiplex PCR, lists solely in-frame clones and lacks some. The data show 95,000 to 100,000 clones, 92% seen once. Sequenced sample: non-Treg CD4+ T cells sorted from blood. The receptors were sampled from a human donor in good health. CDR3s include the opening cysteine and the closing phenylalanine or tryptophan. D genes are given only for firm matches. Expanded clones get a size class; other rows say once, few or many, or leave the size out.

v_call: TRBV7-3
j_call: TRBJ2-5
clone_size: -
d_call: -
cdr3_aa: CASSLSSLSETQYF
cdr3_nt: TGTGCCAGCAGCCTCTCCAGCCTCTCAGAGACCCAGTACTTC

v_call: TRBV11-1
j_call: TRBJ1-2
clone_size: -
d_call: -
cdr3_aa: CASSLRAAYGYTF
cdr3_nt: TGTGCCAGCAGCTTAAGGGCAGCTTATGGCTACACCTTC

v_call: TRBV10-3
j_call: TRBJ2-3
clone_size: -
d_call: -
cdr3_aa: CAISEATGSSTDTQYF
cdr3_nt: TGTGCCATCAGTGAGGCTACAGGGTCTAGCACAGATACGCAGTATTTT

v_call: TRBV29-1
j_call: TRBJ2-1
clone_size: -
d_call: TRBD1
cdr3_aa: CSFRDRNFREQFF
cdr3_nt: TGCAGCTTCCGGGACAGGAACTTCAGGGAGCAGTTCTTC

v_call: TRBV14
j_call: TRBJ2-4
clone_size: -
d_call: -
cdr3_aa: CASSQYSGVANIQYF
cdr3_nt: TGTGCCAGCAGCCAATACTCCGGGGTAGCGAACATTCAGTACTTC

v_call: TRBV5-1
j_call: TRBJ2-7
clone_size: -
d_call: -
cdr3_aa: CASSSLTGPGEQYF
cdr3_nt: TGCGCCAGCAGCTCCCTCACCGGGCCCGGCGAGCAGTACTTC

v_call: TRBV28
j_call: TRBJ1-5
clone_size: -
d_call: -
cdr3_aa: CASSGIYNQPQHF
cdr3_nt: TGTGCCAGCAGTGGAATCTACAATCAGCCCCAGCATTTT

v_call: TRBV10-2
j_call: TRBJ2-4
clone_size: -
d_call: -
cdr3_aa: CASSATDSLAKNIQYF
cdr3_nt: TGCGCCAGCAGCGCGACCGACTCTTTAGCCAAAAACATTCAGTACTTC

v_call: TRBV19
j_call: TRBJ1-2
clone_size: -
d_call: -
cdr3_aa: CASSISPDSNYGYTF
cdr3_nt: TGTGCCAGTAGTATTAGCCCGGACAGTAACTATGGCTACACCTTC

v_call: TRBV2
j_call: TRBJ2-3
clone_size: -
d_call: TRBD2
cdr3_aa: CASSSGLAATDTQYF
cdr3_nt: TGTGCCAGCAGCTCTGGACTAGCGGCGACAGATACGCAGTATTTT

v_call: TRBV9
j_call: TRBJ1-2
clone_size: once
d_call: -
cdr3_aa: CASSADGLRSGYTF
cdr3_nt: TGTGCCAGCAGCGCTGACGGGCTTCGTTCTGGCTACACCTTC

v_call: TRBV30
j_call: TRBJ1-6
clone_size: -
d_call: -
cdr3_aa: CASTWGNSPLHF
cdr3_nt: TGTGCCTCGACGTGGGGGAATTCACCCCTCCACTTT

v_call: TRBV6-1
j_call: TRBJ2-7
clone_size: -
d_call: -
cdr3_aa: CASSEMGGAAYEQYF
cdr3_nt: TGTGCCAGCAGTGAAATGGGGGGGGCCGCCTACGAGCAGTACTTC

v_call: TRBV6-6
j_call: TRBJ1-2
clone_size: -
d_call: -
cdr3_aa: CASSRTAGYGYTF
cdr3_nt: TGTGCCAGCAGTAGGACAGCGGGCTATGGCTACACCTTC

v_call: TRBV6-6
j_call: TRBJ2-3
clone_size: -
d_call: TRBD1
cdr3_aa: CASSSRQGGRDTQYF
cdr3_nt: TGTGCCAGCAGTTCCCGACAAGGGGGCAGAGATACGCAGTATTTT

v_call: TRBV6-4
j_call: TRBJ1-4
clone_size: -
d_call: -
cdr3_aa: CATTLVQGPKDNEKLFF
cdr3_nt: TGTGCCACCACCTTAGTCCAGGGCCCTAAGGATAATGAAAAACTGTTTTTT

v_call: TRBV11-2
j_call: TRBJ2-5
clone_size: once
d_call: -
cdr3_aa: CASSFTGSQETQYF
cdr3_nt: TGTGCCAGCAGCTTTACCGGGAGTCAAGAGACCCAGTACTTC

v_call: TRBV5-4
j_call: TRBJ2-5
clone_size: -
d_call: -
cdr3_aa: CASRITSQETQYF
cdr3_nt: TGTGCCAGCAGGATTACCTCCCAAGAGACCCAGTACTTC

v_call: TRBV19
j_call: TRBJ1-5
clone_size: -
d_call: -
cdr3_aa: CASSRRVYQPQHF
cdr3_nt: TGTGCCAGTTCGAGGAGGGTCTATCAGCCCCAGCATTTT

v_call: TRBV28
j_call: TRBJ2-7
clone_size: -
d_call: -
cdr3_aa: CASSSGLYEQYF
cdr3_nt: TGTGCCAGCAGTTCGGGGCTTTACGAGCAGTACTTC

v_call: TRBV7-9
j_call: TRBJ1-6
clone_size: -
d_call: -
cdr3_aa: CASSFRQINSPLHF
cdr3_nt: TGTGCCAGCAGCTTTCGGCAGATTAATTCACCCCTCCACTTT

v_call: TRBV9
j_call: TRBJ2-7
clone_size: -
d_call: TRBD2
cdr3_aa: CASSEGTGTRFASNYEQYF
cdr3_nt: TGTGCCAGCAGCGAGGGAACCGGGACTAGATTCGCATCCAACTACGAGCAGTACTTC

v_call: TRBV5-5
j_call: TRBJ2-3
clone_size: -
d_call: -
cdr3_aa: CASSFMGLGADTQYF
cdr3_nt: TGTGCCAGCAGCTTCATGGGGTTAGGGGCAGATACGCAGTATTTT

v_call: TRBV7-9
j_call: TRBJ2-1
clone_size: once
d_call: -
cdr3_aa: CASSVSTDEQFF
cdr3_nt: TGTGCCAGCAGCGTTAGTACGGATGAGCAGTTCTTC

v_call: TRBV10-3
j_call: TRBJ1-1
clone_size: once
d_call: TRBD1
cdr3_aa: CAITSDRAGTEAFF
cdr3_nt: TGTGCCATCACTTCGGACAGGGCCGGGACTGAAGCTTTCTTT

v_call: TRBV5-6
j_call: TRBJ1-2
clone_size: -
d_call: -
cdr3_aa: CASSPDSDYGYTF
cdr3_nt: TGTGCCAGCAGCCCGGACAGCGACTATGGCTACACCTTC

v_call: TRBV6-6
j_call: TRBJ2-1
clone_size: -
d_call: -
cdr3_aa: CASSTHALGDEQFF
cdr3_nt: TGTGCCAGCAGTACCCATGCCCTTGGGGATGAGCAGTTCTTC

v_call: TRBV18
j_call: TRBJ2-1
clone_size: -
d_call: TRBD2
cdr3_aa: CASSPNLAGGYNEQFF
cdr3_nt: TGTGCCAGCTCACCAAATCTAGCGGGAGGCTACAATGAGCAGTTCTTC

v_call: TRBV5-1
j_call: TRBJ1-4
clone_size: -
d_call: -
cdr3_aa: CASSLAQAGSEKLFF
cdr3_nt: TGCGCCAGCAGCTTGGCGCAGGCGGGTTCTGAAAAACTGTTTTTT

v_call: TRBV6-4
j_call: TRBJ2-3
clone_size: -
d_call: TRBD2
cdr3_aa: CASNEYKREGDTQYF
cdr3_nt: TGTGCCAGCAATGAGTATAAGCGGGAGGGGGATACGCAGTATTTT

v_call: TRBV11-2
j_call: TRBJ1-4
clone_size: -
d_call: TRBD1
cdr3_aa: CASSSQGGANEKLFF
cdr3_nt: TGTGCCAGCAGCTCCCAGGGGGGGGCTAATGAAAAACTGTTTTTT

v_call: TRBV5-4
j_call: TRBJ2-1
clone_size: -
d_call: TRBD2
cdr3_aa: CASSLRSGGNNEQFF
cdr3_nt: TGTGCCAGCAGCTTGAGGAGCGGGGGGAACAATGAGCAGTTCTTC

v_call: TRBV2
j_call: TRBJ2-2
clone_size: -
d_call: TRBD2
cdr3_aa: CASKRDNTGELFF
cdr3_nt: TGTGCCAGCAAGCGGGACAACACCGGGGAGCTGTTTTTT

v_call: TRBV28
j_call: TRBJ1-1
clone_size: -
d_call: -
cdr3_aa: CASSPSGGRTEAFF
cdr3_nt: TGTGCCAGCAGTCCCTCGGGGGGCCGAACTGAAGCTTTCTTT

v_call: TRBV6-6
j_call: TRBJ1-2
clone_size: -
d_call: TRBD1
cdr3_aa: CASRQSGQGRYGYTF
cdr3_nt: TGTGCCAGCAGGCAATCCGGACAGGGACGGTATGGCTACACCTTC

v_call: TRBV7-8
j_call: TRBJ2-1
clone_size: -
d_call: TRBD2
cdr3_aa: CASSLELAGSSYNEQFF
cdr3_nt: TGTGCCAGCAGCTTAGAGCTAGCGGGTAGCTCCTACAATGAGCAGTTCTTC

v_call: TRBV19
j_call: TRBJ1-5
clone_size: -
d_call: -
cdr3_aa: CASSIVGSQPQHF
cdr3_nt: TGTGCCAGTAGTATAGTTGGTTCTCAGCCCCAGCATTTT

v_call: TRBV5-4
j_call: TRBJ2-2
clone_size: -
d_call: TRBD2
cdr3_aa: CASSLTSGFTGELFF
cdr3_nt: TGTGCCAGCAGCTTGACTAGCGGATTCACCGGGGAGCTGTTTTTT

v_call: TRBV6-5
j_call: TRBJ1-5
clone_size: -
d_call: -
cdr3_aa: CASSPGRNSNQPQHF
cdr3_nt: TGTGCCAGCAGCCCGGGACGGAATAGCAATCAGCCCCAGCATTTT

v_call: TRBV28
j_call: TRBJ2-7
clone_size: -
d_call: -
cdr3_aa: CASSFQGLGKGEQYF
cdr3_nt: TGTGCCAGCAGTTTTCAGGGTCTGGGGAAGGGCGAGCAGTACTTC

v_call: TRBV5-1
j_call: TRBJ2-1
clone_size: -
d_call: -
cdr3_aa: CASSLGGRGDEQFF
cdr3_nt: TGCGCCAGCAGCTTGGGAGGCCGCGGGGATGAGCAGTTCTTC

v_call: TRBV2
j_call: TRBJ2-7
clone_size: -
d_call: -
cdr3_aa: CASASYEQYF
cdr3_nt: TGTGCCAGCGCTTCCTACGAGCAGTACTTC

v_call: TRBV30
j_call: TRBJ2-2
clone_size: -
d_call: -
cdr3_aa: CAWRRGNTGELFF
cdr3_nt: TGTGCCTGGAGGCGGGGCAACACCGGGGAGCTGTTTTTT

v_call: TRBV5-1
j_call: TRBJ2-7
clone_size: -
d_call: TRBD2
cdr3_aa: CASSYRTSGSGPSYEQYF
cdr3_nt: TGCGCCAGCAGCTATCGGACTAGCGGGAGTGGCCCCTCCTACGAGCAGTACTTC